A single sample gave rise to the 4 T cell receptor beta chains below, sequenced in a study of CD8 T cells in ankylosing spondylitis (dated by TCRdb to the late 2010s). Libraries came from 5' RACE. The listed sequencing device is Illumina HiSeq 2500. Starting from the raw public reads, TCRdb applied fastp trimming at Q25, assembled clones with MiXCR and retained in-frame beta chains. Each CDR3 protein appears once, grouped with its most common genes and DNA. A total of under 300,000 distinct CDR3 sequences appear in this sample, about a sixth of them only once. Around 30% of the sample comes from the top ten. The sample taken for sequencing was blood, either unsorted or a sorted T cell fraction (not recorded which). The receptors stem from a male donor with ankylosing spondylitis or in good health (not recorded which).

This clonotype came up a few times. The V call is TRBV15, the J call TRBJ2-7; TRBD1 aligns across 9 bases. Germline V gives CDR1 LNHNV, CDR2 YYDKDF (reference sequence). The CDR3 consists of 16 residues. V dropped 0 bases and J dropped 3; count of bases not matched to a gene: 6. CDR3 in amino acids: CATSREAATGGYEQYF. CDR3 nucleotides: TGTGCCACCAGCAGAGAAGCCGCGACAGGGGGCTACGAGCAGTACTTC.

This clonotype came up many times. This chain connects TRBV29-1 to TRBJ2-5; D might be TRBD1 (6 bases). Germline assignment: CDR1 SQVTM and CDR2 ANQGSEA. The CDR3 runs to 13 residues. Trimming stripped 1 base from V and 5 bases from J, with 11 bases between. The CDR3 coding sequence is TGCAGCGTTGAAGGGGGGACACTCGAGACCCAGTACTTC. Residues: CSVEGGTLETQYF.

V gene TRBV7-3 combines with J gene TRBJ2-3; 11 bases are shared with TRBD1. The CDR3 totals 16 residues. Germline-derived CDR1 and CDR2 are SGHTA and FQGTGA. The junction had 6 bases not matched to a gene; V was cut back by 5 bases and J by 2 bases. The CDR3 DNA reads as TGTGCCAGCAGCCAGTCGGACAGGGGGCACACAGATACGCAGTATTTT. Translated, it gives CASSQSDRGHTDTQYF.

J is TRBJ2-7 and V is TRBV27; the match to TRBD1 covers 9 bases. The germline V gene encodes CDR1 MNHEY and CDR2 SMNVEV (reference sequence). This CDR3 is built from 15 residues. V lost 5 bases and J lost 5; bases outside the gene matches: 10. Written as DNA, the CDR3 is TGTGCCAGCAGTCCTCACCGGGACAGGGACGACGAGCAGTACTTC. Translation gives CASSPHRDRDDEQYF.